This T cell receptor beta chain was recorded in a study of blood T cells in healthy people across ages. Study conclusions and caveats: Because sorting was not performed, PBMCs prevented conclusive naive versus antigen-experienced comparison.

Losses at the gene ends were 3 bases for V and 8 bases for J; bases not matched to a gene: 4. The length of the CDR3 is 14 residues. Germline V CDR1 and CDR2: ENHRY, SYGVKD. A word on this clonotype: Its antigen is still unknown.

Primers used in a second PCR of about 7 to 12 cycles were a sample-barcoded 5' primer and a J-beta primer mix. TCRdb re-analysed the 5' RACE reads in MiXCR, keeping a single row per CDR3 protein. The sample includes about 780,000 distinct CDR3 sequences, around 24% of them seen just once. These data are also associated with another study on T cells of mothers and their children. That source notes: Healthy Caucasian mothers, a few in number, and their six children were the donors. In cDNA synthesis, all of the extracted RNA was used at around 1.5 ug per 15 ul. The second PCR's M1S primer added sample barcodes and 2-4 random nucleotides.

The chain combines TRBV10-3 with TRBJ1-4; TRBD1 matches 9 bases. The receptor was isolated from a boy younger than 18 in good health. The sequencing input was blood. CDR3 nucleotide sequence: TGTGCCATCAGTGATGGGACAGGGAGCGAAAAACTGTTTTTT. Translated: CAISDGTGSEKLFF.